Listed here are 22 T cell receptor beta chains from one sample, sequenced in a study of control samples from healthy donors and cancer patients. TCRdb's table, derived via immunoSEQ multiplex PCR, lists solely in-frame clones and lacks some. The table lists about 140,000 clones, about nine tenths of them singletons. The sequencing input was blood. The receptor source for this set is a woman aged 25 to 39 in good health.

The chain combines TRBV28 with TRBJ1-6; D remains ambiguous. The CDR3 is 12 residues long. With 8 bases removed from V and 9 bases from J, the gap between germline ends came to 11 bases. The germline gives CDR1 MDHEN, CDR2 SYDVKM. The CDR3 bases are TGTGCCAGCTCAGTGGAGGTTTCACCCCTCCACTTT. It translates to CASSVEVSPLHF.

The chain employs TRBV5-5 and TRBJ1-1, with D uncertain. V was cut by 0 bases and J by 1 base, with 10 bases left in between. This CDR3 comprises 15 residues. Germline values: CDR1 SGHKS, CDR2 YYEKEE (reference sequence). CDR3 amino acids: CASSLASRPNTEAFF. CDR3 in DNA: TGTGCCAGCAGCTTGGCCTCCCGGCCGAACACTGAAGCTTTCTTT.

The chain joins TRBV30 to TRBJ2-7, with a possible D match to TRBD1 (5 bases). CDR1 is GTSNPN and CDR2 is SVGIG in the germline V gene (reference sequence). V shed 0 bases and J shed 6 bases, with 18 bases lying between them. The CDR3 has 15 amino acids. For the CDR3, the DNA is TGTGCCTGGAGTGTTCTCCCGGACATCAAAAGCGAGCAGTACTTC. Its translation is CAWSVLPDIKSEQYF.

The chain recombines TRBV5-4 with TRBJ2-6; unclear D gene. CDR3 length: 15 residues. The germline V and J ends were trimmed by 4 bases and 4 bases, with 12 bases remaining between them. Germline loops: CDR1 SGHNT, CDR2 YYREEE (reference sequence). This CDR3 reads CASSMLVPGANVLTF. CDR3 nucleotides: TGTGCCAGCAGCATGCTAGTCCCCGGGGCCAACGTCCTGACTTTC.

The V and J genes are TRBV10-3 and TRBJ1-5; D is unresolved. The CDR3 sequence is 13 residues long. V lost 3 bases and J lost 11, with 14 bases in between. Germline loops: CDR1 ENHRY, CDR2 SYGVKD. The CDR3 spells CAISDVKAKSQHF. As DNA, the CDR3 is TGTGCCATCAGTGATGTGAAGGCGAAGTCCCAGCATTTT.

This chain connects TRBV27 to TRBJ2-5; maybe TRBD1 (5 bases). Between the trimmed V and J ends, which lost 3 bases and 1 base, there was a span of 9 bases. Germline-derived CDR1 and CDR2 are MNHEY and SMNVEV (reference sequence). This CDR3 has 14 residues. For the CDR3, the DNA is TGTGCCAGCAGTTTCTGGGGCGTCCAAGAGACCCAGTACTTC. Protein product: CASSFWGVQETQYF.

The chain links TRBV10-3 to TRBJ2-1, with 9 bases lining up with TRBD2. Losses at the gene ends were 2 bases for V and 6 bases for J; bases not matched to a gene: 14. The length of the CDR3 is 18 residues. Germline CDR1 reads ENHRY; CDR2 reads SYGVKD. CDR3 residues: CAISEGYLAGPSRNEQFF. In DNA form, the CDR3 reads TGTGCCATCAGTGAGGGTTATCTAGCGGGACCGTCTCGCAATGAGCAGTTCTTC.

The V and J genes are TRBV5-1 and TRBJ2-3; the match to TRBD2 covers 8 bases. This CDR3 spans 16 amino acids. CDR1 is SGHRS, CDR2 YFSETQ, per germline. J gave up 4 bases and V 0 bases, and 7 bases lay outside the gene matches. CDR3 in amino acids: CASSLEVAGKSDTQYF. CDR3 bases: TGCGCCAGCAGCTTGGAAGTAGCGGGAAAGTCAGATACGCAGTATTTT. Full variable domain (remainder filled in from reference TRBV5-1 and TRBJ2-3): KAGVTQTPRYLIKTRGQQVTLSCSPISGHRSVSWYQQTPGQGLQFLFEYFSETQRNKGNFPGRFSGRQFSNSRSEMNVSTLELGDSALYLCASSLEVAGKSDTQYFGPGTRLTVL.

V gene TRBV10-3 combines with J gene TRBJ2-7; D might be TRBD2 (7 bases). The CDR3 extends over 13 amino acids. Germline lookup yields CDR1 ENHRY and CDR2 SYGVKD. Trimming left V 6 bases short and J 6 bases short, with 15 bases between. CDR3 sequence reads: CAIRGGPGAEQYF. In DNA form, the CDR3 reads TGTGCCATCAGGGGGGGGCCAGGGGCCGAGCAGTACTTC.

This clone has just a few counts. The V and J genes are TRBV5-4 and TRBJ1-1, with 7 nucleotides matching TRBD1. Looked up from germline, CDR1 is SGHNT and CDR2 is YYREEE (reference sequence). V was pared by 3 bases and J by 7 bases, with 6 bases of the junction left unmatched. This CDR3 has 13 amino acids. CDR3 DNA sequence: TGTGCCAGCAGCTCGACAGGGTTGCATGAAGCTTTCTTT. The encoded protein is CASSSTGLHEAFF.

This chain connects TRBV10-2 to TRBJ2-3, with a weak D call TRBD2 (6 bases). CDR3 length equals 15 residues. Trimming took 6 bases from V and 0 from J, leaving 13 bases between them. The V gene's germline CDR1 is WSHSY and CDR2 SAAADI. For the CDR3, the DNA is TGCGCCAGCAGCGCCTTAGGAGGGAGCACAGATACGCAGTATTTT. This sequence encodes CASSALGGSTDTQYF.

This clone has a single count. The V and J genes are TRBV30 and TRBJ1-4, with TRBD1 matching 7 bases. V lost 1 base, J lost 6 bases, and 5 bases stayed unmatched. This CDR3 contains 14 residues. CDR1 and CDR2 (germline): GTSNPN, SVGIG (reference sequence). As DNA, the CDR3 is TGTGCCTGGAGTGGAGGGGGCATTTATGAAAAACTGTTTTTT. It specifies CAWSGGGIYEKLFF. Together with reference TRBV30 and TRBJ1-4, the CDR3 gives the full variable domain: SQTIHQWPATLVQPVGSPLSLECTVEGTSNPNLYWYRQAAGRGLQLLFYSVGIGQISSEVPQNLSASRPQDRQFILSSKKLLLSDSGFYLCAWSGGGIYEKLFFGSGTQLSVL.

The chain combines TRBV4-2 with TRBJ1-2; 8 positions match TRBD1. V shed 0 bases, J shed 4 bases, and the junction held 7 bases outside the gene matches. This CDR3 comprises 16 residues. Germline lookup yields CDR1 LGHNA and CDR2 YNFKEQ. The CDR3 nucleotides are TGTGCCAGCAGCCAAGAAGACAGGGGTTCCTCCTATGGCTACACCTTC. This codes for CASSQEDRGSSYGYTF.

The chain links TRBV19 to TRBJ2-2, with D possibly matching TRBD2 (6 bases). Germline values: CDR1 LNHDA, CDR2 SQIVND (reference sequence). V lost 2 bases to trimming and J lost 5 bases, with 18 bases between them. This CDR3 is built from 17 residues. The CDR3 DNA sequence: TGTGCCAGTAGTATAATGTTGGCGGGAACAGATACCGGGGAGCTGTTTTTT. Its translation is CASSIMLAGTDTGELFF.

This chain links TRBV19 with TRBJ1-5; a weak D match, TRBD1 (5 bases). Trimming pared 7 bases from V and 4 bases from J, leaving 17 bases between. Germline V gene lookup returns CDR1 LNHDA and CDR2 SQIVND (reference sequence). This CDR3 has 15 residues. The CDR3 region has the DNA TGTGCCAGTACCACCGGGGCCACTAGAAATCAGCCCCAGCATTTT. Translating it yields CASTTGATRNQPQHF.

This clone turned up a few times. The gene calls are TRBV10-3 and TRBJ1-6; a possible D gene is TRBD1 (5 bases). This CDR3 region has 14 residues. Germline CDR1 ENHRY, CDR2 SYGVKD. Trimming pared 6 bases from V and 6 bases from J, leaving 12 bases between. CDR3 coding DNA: TGTGCCATCAGAGCCAGGGATTTTAATTCACCCCTCCACTTT. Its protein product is CAIRARDFNSPLHF.

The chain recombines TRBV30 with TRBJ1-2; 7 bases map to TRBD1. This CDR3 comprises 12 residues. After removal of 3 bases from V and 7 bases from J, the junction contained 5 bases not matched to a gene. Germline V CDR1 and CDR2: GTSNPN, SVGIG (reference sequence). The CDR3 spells CAWSPQGGGYTF. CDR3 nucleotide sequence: TGTGCCTGGAGCCCGCAGGGGGGTGGCTACACCTTC.

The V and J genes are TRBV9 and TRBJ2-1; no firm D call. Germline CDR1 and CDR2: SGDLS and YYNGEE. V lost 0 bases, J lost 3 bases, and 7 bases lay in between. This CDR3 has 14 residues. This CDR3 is CASSVDGYYNEQFF. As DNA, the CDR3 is TGTGCCAGCAGCGTAGACGGGTACTACAATGAGCAGTTCTTC. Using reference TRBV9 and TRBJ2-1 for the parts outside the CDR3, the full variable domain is DSGVTQTPKHLITATGQRVTLRCSPRSGDLSVYWYQQSLDQGLQFLIQYYNGEERAKGNILERFSAQQFPDLHSELNLSSLELGDSALYFCASSVDGYYNEQFFGPGTRLTVL.

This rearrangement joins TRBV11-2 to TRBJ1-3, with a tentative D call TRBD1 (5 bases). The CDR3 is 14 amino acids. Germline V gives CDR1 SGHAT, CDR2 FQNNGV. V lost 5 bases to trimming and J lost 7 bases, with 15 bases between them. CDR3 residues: CASSRSGPENTIYF. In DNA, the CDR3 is TGTGCCAGCAGCCGGTCGGGGCCGGAGAACACCATATATTTT.

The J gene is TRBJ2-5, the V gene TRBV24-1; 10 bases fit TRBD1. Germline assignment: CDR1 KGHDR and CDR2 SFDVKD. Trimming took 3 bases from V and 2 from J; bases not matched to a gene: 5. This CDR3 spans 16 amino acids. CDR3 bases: TGTGCCACCAGTGATCCGACAGGGGGCTTGCAAGAGACCCAGTACTTC. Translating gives CATSDPTGGLQETQYF.

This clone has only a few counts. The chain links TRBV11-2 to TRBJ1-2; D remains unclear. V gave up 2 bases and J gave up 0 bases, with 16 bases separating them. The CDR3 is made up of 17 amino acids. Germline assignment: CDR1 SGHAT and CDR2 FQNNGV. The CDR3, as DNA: TGTGCCAGCAGCTTATTTTTTGTGAGCGGGCCTAACTATGGCTACACCTTC. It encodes CASSLFFVSGPNYGYTF.

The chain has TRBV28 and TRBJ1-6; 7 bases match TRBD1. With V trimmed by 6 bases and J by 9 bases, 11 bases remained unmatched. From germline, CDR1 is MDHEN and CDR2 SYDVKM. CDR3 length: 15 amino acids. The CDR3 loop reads CASREGTAKGSPLHF. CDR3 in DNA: TGTGCCAGCAGGGAAGGGACAGCCAAGGGTTCACCCCTCCACTTT. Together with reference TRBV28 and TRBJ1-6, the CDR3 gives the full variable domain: DVKVTQSSRYLVKRTGEKVFLECVQDMDHENMFWYRQDPGLGLRLIYFSYDVKMKEKGDIPEGYSVSREKKERFSLILESASTNQTSMYLCASREGTAKGSPLHFGNGTRLTVT.